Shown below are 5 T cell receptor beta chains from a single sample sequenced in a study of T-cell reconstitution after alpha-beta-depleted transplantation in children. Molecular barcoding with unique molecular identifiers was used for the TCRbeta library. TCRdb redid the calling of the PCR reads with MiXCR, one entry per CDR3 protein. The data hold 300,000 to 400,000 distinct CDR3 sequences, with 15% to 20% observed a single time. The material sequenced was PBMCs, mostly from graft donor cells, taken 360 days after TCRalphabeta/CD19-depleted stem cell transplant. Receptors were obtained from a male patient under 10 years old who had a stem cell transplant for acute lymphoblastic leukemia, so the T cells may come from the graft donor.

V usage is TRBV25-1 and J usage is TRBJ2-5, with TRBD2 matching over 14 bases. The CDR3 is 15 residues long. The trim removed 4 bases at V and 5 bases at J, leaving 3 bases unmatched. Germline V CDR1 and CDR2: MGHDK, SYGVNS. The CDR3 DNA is TGTGCCAGCAGTGTGGGACTAGCGGGAGTGGAGACCCAGTACTTC. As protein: CASSVGLAGVETQYF.

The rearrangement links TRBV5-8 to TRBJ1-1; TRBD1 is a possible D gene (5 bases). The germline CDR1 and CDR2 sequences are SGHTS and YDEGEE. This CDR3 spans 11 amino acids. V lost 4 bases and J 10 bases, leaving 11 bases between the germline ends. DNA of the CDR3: TGTGCCAGCAGCAGAACCGGGGGAGCTTTCTTT. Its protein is CASSRTGGAFF.

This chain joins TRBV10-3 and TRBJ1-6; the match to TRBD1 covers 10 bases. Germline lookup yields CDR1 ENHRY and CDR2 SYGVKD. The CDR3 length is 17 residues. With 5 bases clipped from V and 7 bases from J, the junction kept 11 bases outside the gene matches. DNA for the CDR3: TGTGCCATCAGTCCCCTGGTCGGGACAGGGGACAATTCACCCCTCCACTTT. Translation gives CAISPLVGTGDNSPLHF.

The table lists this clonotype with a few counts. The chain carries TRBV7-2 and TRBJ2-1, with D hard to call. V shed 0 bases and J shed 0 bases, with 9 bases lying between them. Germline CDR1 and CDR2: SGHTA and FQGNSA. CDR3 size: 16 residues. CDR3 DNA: TGTGCCAGCAGCTTAGCCACTCCGAGCTCCTACAATGAGCAGTTCTTC. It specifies CASSLATPSSYNEQFF.

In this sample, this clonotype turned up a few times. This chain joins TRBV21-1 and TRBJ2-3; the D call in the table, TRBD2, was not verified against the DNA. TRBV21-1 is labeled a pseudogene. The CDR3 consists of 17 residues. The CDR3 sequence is CASSKAKLAPSTDTQYF. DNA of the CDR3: TGTGCCAGCAGCAAAGCTAAACTAGCGCCTAGCACAGATACGCAGTATTTT.